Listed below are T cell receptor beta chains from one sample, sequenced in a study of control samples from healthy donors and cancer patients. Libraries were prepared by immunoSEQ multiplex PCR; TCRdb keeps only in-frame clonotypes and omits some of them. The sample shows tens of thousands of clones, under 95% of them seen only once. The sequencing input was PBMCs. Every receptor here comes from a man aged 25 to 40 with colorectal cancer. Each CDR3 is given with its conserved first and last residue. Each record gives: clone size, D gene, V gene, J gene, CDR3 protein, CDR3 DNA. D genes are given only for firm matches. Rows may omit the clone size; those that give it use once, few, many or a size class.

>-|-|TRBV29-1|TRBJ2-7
CSVMETRSSYEQYF
TGCAGCGTTATGGAGACAAGATCGTCCTACGAGCAGTACTTC
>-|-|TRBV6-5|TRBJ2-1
CASAGQSALNEQFF
TGTGCCAGCGCGGGACAGTCAGCCCTCAATGAGCAGTTCTTC
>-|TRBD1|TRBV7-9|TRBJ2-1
CASSFGTGLVYEQFF
TGTGCCAGCAGCTTCGGGACAGGGCTTGTGTATGAGCAGTTCTTC
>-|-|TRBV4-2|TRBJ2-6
CASSQEASSGANVLTF
TGTGCCAGCAGCCAAGAAGCCAGCTCCGGGGCCAACGTCCTGACTTTC
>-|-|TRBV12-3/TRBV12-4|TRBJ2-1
CASSFALQNEQFF
TGTGCCAGCAGTTTTGCCCTCCAGAATGAGCAGTTCTTC
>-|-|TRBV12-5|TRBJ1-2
CASGSRTGLANYGYTF
TGTGCTAGTGGTTCCCGCACCGGACTAGCTAACTATGGCTACACCTTC
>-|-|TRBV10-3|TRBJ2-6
CAISESEGSGANVLTF
TGTGCCATCAGTGAATCGGAGGGCTCTGGGGCCAACGTCCTGACTTTC
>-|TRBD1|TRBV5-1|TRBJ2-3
CASSSPDRGSSDTQYF
TGCGCCAGCAGCTCCCCAGACAGGGGTAGTTCAGATACGCAGTATTTT
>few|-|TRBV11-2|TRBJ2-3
CASSVRGGALDTQYF
TGTGCCAGCAGCGTCAGGGGGGGGGCCCTAGATACGCAGTATTTT
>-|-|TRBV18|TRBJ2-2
CASSSNPSTGELFF
TGTGCCAGCTCATCCAACCCGTCCACCGGGGAGCTGTTTTTT
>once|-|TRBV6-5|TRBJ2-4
CASSLRDYDIQYF
TGTGCCAGCAGTTTAAGGGATTACGACATTCAGTACTTC
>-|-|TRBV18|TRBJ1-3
CASSPQGGGHGNTIYF
TGTGCCAGCTCACCCCAAGGTGGGGGCCATGGAAACACCATATATTTT
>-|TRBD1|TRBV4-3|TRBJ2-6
CASSHLDRGSGANVLTF
TGCGCCAGCAGCCACCTCGACAGGGGATCTGGGGCCAACGTCCTGACTTTC
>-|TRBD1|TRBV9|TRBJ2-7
CASSPGTGWGYEQYF
TGTGCCAGCAGCCCCGGGACAGGGTGGGGGTACGAGCAGTACTTC
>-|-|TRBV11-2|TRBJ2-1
CASSPRPRTDYNEQFF
TGTGCCAGCAGCCCCCGACCCCGGACAGACTACAATGAGCAGTTCTTC
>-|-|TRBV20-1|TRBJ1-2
CSASSGTKNGNYGYTF
TGCAGTGCTAGTTCCGGGACTAAGAACGGCAACTATGGCTACACCTTC
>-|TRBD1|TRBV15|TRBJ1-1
CATEVQGGIQNTEAFF
TGTGCCACCGAAGTCCAGGGGGGGATTCAGAACACTGAAGCTTTCTTT
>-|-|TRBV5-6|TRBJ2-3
CASSAPTTTSGRTDTQYF
TGTGCCAGCAGCGCTCCAACGACTACCTCGGGAAGAACAGATACGCAGTATTTT
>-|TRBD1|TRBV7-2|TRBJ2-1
CASSLMGQGYNEQFF
TGTGCCAGCAGCTTAATGGGACAGGGCTACAATGAGCAGTTCTTC
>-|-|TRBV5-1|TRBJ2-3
CASSLLRSPDTQYF
TGCGCCAGCAGCTTACTCCGCAGTCCAGATACGCAGTATTTT
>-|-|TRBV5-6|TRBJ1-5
CASSFTRGFSNQPQHF
TGTGCCAGCAGCTTTACTCGGGGTTTCAGCAATCAGCCCCAGCATTTT
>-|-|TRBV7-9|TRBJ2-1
CASSSNRVPRSSYNEQFF
TGTGCCAGCAGCTCGAACCGGGTCCCCCGTAGCTCCTACAATGAGCAGTTCTTC
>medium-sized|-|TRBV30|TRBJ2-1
CAWSVGTEQFF
TGTGCCTGGAGTGTAGGGACTGAGCAGTTCTTC
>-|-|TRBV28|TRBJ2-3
CASSSSGGGRGDTQYF
-
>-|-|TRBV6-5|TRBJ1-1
CASSPGLGAFF
TGTGCCAGCAGTCCAGGGTTGGGAGCTTTCTTT
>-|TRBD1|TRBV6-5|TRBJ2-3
CASRPGQTSTDTQYF
TGTGCCAGCAGACCGGGACAGACAAGCACAGATACGCAGTATTTT
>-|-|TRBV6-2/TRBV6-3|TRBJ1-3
CAGSDPPGSGNTIYF
TGTGCCGGCAGTGACCCCCCGGGCTCTGGAAACACCATATATTTT
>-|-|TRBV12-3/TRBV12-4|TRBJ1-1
CASSFFQEGQAFF
TGTGCCAGCAGTTTTTTTCAGGAAGGGCAGGCTTTCTTT
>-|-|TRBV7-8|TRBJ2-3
CASKYSRTDTQYF
TGTGCCAGCAAATATTCCCGCACAGATACGCAGTATTTT
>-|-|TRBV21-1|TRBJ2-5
CASSKVRGPQETQYF
TGTGCCAGCAGCAAAGTCAGGGGCCCCCAAGAGACCCAGTACTTC